This TCR beta chain originates from a study of T cells after yellow fever vaccination. Overall study results and limits: Although most clonotypes did not, a small share appeared in both CD4 and CD8 compartments.

A word on this clonotype: The antigen remains undetermined.

Germline CDR1 is SQVTM and CDR2 is ANQGSEA. This CDR3 has 10 residues. V was shortened by 3 bases and J by 4 bases, with 3 bases between the two germline ends. By 5'RACE template switching, TCR cDNA was produced, with a universal primer site and UMIs added in the process. TCRdb itself ran the 5' RACE reads through MiXCR, one entry per CDR3 protein. The data contain some 670,000 distinct CDR3 sequences, roughly 12% of them singletons. The receptor's source is a young man who received the YFV17D yellow fever vaccine. This specimen consisted of PBMCs, obtained on the day of the yellow fever booster vaccination. V usage is TRBV29-1 and J usage is TRBJ2-5; D is undetermined. The CDR3 here is CSVDTETQYF. CDR3 bases: TGCAGCGTTGACACAGAGACCCAGTACTTC. Supplemented by reference TRBV29-1 and TRBJ2-5, the full variable domain reads SAVISQKPSRDICQRGTSLTIQCQVDSQVTMMFWYRQQPGQSLTLIATANQGSEATYESGFVIDKFPISRPNLTFSTLTVSNMSPEDSSIYLCSVDTETQYFGPGTRLLVL.